This T cell receptor (beta chain) is from a study of blood T cell repertoires in COVID-19. Study as a whole: Material from acute and convalescent COVID-19 was sourced from the United States, Italy and Spain. The cDNA or gDNA used as material had been derived from T cells, B-cell-depleted T cells, or PBMCs.

There are 11 residues in the CDR3. Germline loops: CDR1 SGDLS, CDR2 YYNGEE. The J segment lost 6 bases and the V segment lost 10 bases, leaving 6 bases of the junction unmatched. In the study's own analysis: Counts of nucleated cells, estimated from reference gene primer amplification, were obtained. Sequencing was performed with immunoSEQ multiplex PCR; in TCRdb, only in-frame clones are kept and a portion is missing. V, J and clone size were drawn from that table, and D and trimming were deduced from the DNA. This table has about 330,000 clones, roughly 90% appearing once. This clone was observed a single time.

This clonotype was obtained from a man younger than 35 who had recovered from COVID-19. Material for sequencing was peripheral blood. The rearrangement uses TRBV9 and TRBJ1-2; 7 bases match TRBD1. The CDR3 DNA is TGTGCCTCCAGGGACAGTCATGGCTACACCTTC. Translated: CASRDSHGYTF.